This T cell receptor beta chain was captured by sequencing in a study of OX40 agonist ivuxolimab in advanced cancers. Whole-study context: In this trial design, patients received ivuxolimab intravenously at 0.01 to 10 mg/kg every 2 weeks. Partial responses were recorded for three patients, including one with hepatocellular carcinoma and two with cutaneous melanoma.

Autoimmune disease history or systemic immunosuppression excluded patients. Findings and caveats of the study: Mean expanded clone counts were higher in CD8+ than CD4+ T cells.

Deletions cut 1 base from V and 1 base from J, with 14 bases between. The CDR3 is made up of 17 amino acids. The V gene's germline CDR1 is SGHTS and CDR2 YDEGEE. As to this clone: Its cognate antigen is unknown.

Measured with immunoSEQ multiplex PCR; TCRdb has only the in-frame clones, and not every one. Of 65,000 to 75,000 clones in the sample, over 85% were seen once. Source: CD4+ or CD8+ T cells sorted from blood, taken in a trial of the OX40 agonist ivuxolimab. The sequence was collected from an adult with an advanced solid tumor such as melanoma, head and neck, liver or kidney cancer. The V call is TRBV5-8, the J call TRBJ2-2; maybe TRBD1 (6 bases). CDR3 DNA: TGTGCCAGCAGCTTGTCAACCGGGACACGGAACACCGGGGAGCTGTTTTTT. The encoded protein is CASSLSTGTRNTGELFF.